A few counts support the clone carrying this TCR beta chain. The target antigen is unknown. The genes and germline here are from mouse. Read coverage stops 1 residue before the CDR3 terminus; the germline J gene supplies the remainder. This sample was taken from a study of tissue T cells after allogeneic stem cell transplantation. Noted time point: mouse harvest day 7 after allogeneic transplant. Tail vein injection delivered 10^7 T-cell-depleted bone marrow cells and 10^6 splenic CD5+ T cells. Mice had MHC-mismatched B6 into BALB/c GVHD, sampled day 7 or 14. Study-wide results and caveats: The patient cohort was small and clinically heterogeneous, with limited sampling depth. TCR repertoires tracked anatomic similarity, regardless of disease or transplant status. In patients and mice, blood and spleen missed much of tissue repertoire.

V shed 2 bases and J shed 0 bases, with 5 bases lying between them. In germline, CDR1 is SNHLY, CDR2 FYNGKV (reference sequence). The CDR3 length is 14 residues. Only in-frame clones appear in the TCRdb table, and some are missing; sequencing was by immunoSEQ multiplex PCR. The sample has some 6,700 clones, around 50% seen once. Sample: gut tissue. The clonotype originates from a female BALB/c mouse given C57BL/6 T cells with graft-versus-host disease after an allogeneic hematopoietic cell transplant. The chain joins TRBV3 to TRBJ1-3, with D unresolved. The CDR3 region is CASSLNLSGNTLYF. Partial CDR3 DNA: TGTGCCAGCAGCTTAAACCTTTCTGGAAATACGCTCTAT.